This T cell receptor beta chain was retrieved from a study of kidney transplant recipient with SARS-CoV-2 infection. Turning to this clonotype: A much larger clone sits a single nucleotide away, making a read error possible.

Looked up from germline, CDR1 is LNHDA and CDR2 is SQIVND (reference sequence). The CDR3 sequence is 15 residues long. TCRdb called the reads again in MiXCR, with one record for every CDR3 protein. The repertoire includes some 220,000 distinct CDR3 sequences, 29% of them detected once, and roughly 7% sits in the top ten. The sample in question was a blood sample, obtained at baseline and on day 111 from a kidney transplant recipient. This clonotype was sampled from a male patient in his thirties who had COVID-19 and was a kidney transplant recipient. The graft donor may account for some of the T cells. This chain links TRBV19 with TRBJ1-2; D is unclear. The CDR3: CASNISANSNYGYTF. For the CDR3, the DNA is TGTGCCAGTAATATAAGTGCGAACTCAAACTATGGCTACACCTTC.